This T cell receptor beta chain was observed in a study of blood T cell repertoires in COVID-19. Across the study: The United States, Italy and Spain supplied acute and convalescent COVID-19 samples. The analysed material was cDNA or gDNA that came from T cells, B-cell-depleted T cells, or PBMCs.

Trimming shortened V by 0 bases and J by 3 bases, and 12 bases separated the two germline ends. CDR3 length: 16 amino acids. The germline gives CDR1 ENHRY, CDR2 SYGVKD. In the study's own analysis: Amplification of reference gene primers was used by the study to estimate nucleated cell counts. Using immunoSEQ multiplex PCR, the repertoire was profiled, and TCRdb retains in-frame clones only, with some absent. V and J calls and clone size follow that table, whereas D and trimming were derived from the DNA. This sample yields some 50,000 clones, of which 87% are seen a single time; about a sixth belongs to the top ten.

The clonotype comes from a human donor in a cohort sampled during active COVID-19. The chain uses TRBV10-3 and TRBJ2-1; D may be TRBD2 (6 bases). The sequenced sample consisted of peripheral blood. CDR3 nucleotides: TGTGCCATCAGTGAGTCGATGGGGGGAAACTACAATGAGCAGTTCTTC. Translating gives CAISESMGGNYNEQFF.